A single sample gave rise to the 29 T cell receptor beta chains below, sequenced in a study of CD8+CD57+ T cells in acquired aplastic anemia. Individuals selected for sequencing had exhibited CD8+CD57+ cell expansion on flow cytometry. The template used for profiling TCR beta VDJ and CDR3 was genomic DNA. MiXCR, run by TCRdb on the reads, gives a single entry per CDR3 protein. This table has around 430,000 distinct CDR3 sequences, around 33% appearing once. The sequenced material came from sorted CD4+, CD8+, or CD8+CD57+ T cells (not recorded which) from PBMCs. These receptor sequences come from a human donor with aplastic anemia.

The chain's CDR3 is CAWSVFPRGPRSYEQYF. CDR3 bases: TGTGCCTGGAGTGTATTCCCCAGGGGGCCTCGCTCCTACGAGCAGTACTTC. The chain recombines TRBV30 with TRBJ2-7; 8 bases map to TRBD1. This CDR3 has 17 amino acids. Germline CDR1 is GTSNPN and CDR2 is SVGIG (reference sequence). J was trimmed by 0 bases and V by 0 bases; bases with no gene match: 10.

This clonotype was detected a few times. The chain employs TRBV6-5 and TRBJ2-7; 8 bases are a match to TRBD1. The end of the DNA is better explained by TRBJ2-1, so the J call may be wrong. Germline V lookup: CDR1 MNHEY, CDR2 SVGAGI. The CDR3 is 16 amino acids. This CDR3 is CASSHLGQGSYNEQFF. The CDR3 DNA follows: TGTGCCAGCAGTCACCTTGGACAGGGATCCTACAATGAGCAGTTCTTC.

This clonotype was recorded a few times. The V gene is TRBV2, the J gene TRBJ2-7, with 10 bases matching TRBD1. The length of the CDR3 is 11 residues. CDR1 and CDR2 from the germline V gene are SNHLY and FYNNEI. Trimming cost V 5 bases and J 11 bases; bases outside gene matches: 3. The CDR3 region is CASSIGTGEYF. In nucleotides, the CDR3 is TGTGCCAGCAGTATCGGGACAGGGGAGTACTTC.

This clonotype was counted ten times or more. The CDR3 here is CASRVQGLNQPQHF. The CDR3 coding sequence is TGTGCCAGTAGAGTACAGGGCCTCAATCAGCCCCAGCATTTT. The chain links TRBV19 to TRBJ1-5; a weak D match, TRBD1 (6 bases). CDR1 is LNHDA and CDR2 is SQIVND in the germline V gene (reference sequence). The CDR3 is 14 residues long. The ends were cut back, 6 bases at V and 3 bases at J, with 12 bases in the middle.

For this clonotype: One junction end does not reproduce the germline sequence, and a read error may be involved. The V gene is TRBV20-1, the J gene TRBJ2-7, with TRBD2 matching over 15 bases. CDR3 size: 15 residues. The germline V gene encodes CDR1 DFQATT and CDR2 SNEGSKA (reference sequence). The CDR3 DNA sequence: TGCAGTGCTTCGGGACTAGCGGGAGGAAGCTACGAGCGGTACTTC. It codes for CSASGLAGGSYERYF.

The V and J genes are TRBV5-1 and TRBJ2-3; 7 nucleotides line up with TRBD1. The trim removed 9 bases at V and 2 bases at J, leaving 9 bases unmatched. Germline V CDR1 and CDR2: SGHRS, YFSETQ. The CDR3 is 14 amino acids. This CDR3 is CATTDRDPTDTQYF. CDR3 nucleotide sequence: TGCGCCACCACCGACAGGGACCCCACAGATACGCAGTATTTT.

This clonotype was picked up many times. The V and J genes are TRBV10-1 and TRBJ1-1; D possibly corresponds to TRBD1 (6 bases). This CDR3 comprises 13 residues. Trimming shortened V by 0 bases and J by 7 bases, and 9 bases separated the two germline ends. Per germline, CDR1 WNHNN and CDR2 SYGVQD (reference sequence). The CDR3 coding sequence is TGCGCCAGCAGTGAGTCGGTGGACAGTGAAGCTTTCTTT. It specifies CASSESVDSEAFF.

The sample holds many counts of this clonotype. This chain links TRBV2 with TRBJ1-6; D is unclear. This CDR3 has 15 residues. Germline values: CDR1 SNHLY, CDR2 FYNNEI. Trimming left V 4 bases short and J 9 bases short, with 16 bases between. The CDR3 loop is CASSGVSLVGSPLHF. The CDR3 DNA sequence: TGTGCCAGCAGTGGGGTCTCTTTGGTTGGTTCACCCCTCCACTTT.

This clonotype was detected ten times or more. V usage is TRBV9 and J usage is TRBJ1-6, with a possible D match to TRBD1 (5 bases). Trimming took 3 bases from V and 7 from J, leaving 14 bases between them. CDR1 and CDR2 (germline): SGDLS, YYNGEE. The CDR3 runs 15 residues. In DNA form, the CDR3 reads TGTGCCAGCAGCGGAGAGGGGCGGCGAAATTCACCCCTCCACTTT. Amino acid sequence: CASSGEGRRNSPLHF.

This clonotype was observed many times. The rearrangement joins TRBV9 to TRBJ2-7; D may match TRBD1 or TRBD2 (6 bases each). This CDR3 has 14 amino acids. From germline, CDR1 is SGDLS and CDR2 YYNGEE. The germline V and J ends were trimmed by 0 bases and 3 bases, with 10 bases remaining between them. This CDR3 is CASSVGRGNYEQYF. In DNA, the CDR3 is TGTGCCAGCAGCGTAGGGAGGGGGAACTACGAGCAGTACTTC. The full variable domain, its missing parts supplied by reference TRBV9 and TRBJ2-7, is DSGVTQTPKHLITATGQRVTLRCSPRSGDLSVYWYQQSLDQGLQFLIQYYNGEERAKGNILERFSAQQFPDLHSELNLSSLELGDSALYFCASSVGRGNYEQYFGPGTRLTVT.

This clonotype has just one count. A junction boundary mismatches the germline segment, possibly from a read error. V gene TRBV11-1 combines with J gene TRBJ2-1, with 11 bases aligning to TRBD2. Near its end, the DNA agrees better with TRBJ2-7, so the J call may be wrong. Germline CDR1 and CDR2: SGHAT and FQDESV (reference sequence). CDR3 size: 16 residues. This chain's CDR3 is CAGSSRGTSGSCEQYF. As DNA, the CDR3 is TGTGCCGGCAGCTCCCGCGGGACTAGCGGATCCTGCGAGCAGTACTTC.

This clonotype was recorded at least ten times. V and J are TRBV12-3 or TRBV12-4 and TRBJ2-7; TRBD2 is a possible D gene (5 bases). The V end lost 5 bases, the J end lost 0 bases, and 11 bases lay between the germline ends. CDR3 size: 14 residues. CDR3: CASSLPGSSYEQYF. CDR3 nucleotide sequence: TGTGCCAGCAGTCTGCCGGGGAGCTCCTACGAGCAGTACTTC.

This clonotype has a handful of counts. V usage is TRBV4-2 and J usage is TRBJ1-1; the D gene is possibly TRBD1 (6 bases). CDR1 LGHNA and CDR2 YNFKEQ come from the germline V gene. Trimming removed 4 bases at V and 5 bases at J, with 11 bases between. The CDR3 runs 13 residues. The CDR3 DNA sequence: TGTGCCAGCAGCCGCCTACAGGGAACTGAAGCTTTCTTT. Residues: CASSRLQGTEAFF.

This clonotype was recorded at least ten times. The chain carries TRBV10-1 and TRBJ2-5; TRBD1 matches 9 bases. The CDR3 sequence is 15 residues long. Per germline, CDR1 WNHNN and CDR2 SYGVQD (reference sequence). Germline trimming cut 2 bases from V and 5 bases from J; bases unmatched to any gene: 6. Here the CDR3 reads CASSERTGDSETQYF. The CDR3 DNA reads as TGCGCCAGCAGTGAGAGGACAGGGGATTCGGAGACCCAGTACTTC.

The genes are TRBV7-9 and TRBJ1-4; D is uncertain. CDR1 and CDR2 (germline): SEHNR, FQNEAQ (reference sequence). The CDR3 contains 12 residues. V was cut by 4 bases and J by 4 bases, with 4 bases left in between. The CDR3, as DNA: TGTGCCAGCAGCTCTAATAATGAAAAACTGTTTTTT. As protein: CASSSNNEKLFF.

The chain recombines TRBV2 with TRBJ1-1; tentatively, D is TRBD1 (6 bases). This CDR3 has 17 residues. Germline V gene lookup returns CDR1 SNHLY and CDR2 FYNNEI. With 7 bases removed from V and 1 base from J, the gap between germline ends came to 22 bases. DNA for the CDR3: TGTGCCAGCACCGCTAGCCTTTTCGCAGGGGAGAACACTGAAGCTTTCTTT. Amino acids: CASTASLFAGENTEAFF.

The count of this clonotype is one. V is TRBV20-1 and J is TRBJ2-3; the match to TRBD2 covers 8 bases. CDR3 length: 16 residues. V gave up 3 bases and J gave up 1 base; unmatched junction bases: 9. Germline loops: CDR1 DFQATT, CDR2 SNEGSKA (reference sequence). CDR3 sequence reads: CSARPGGLGRTDTQYF. The CDR3 nucleotides are TGCAGTGCTAGGCCTGGGGGACTAGGACGCACAGATACGCAGTATTTT.

This clonotype was observed a handful of times. This chain links TRBV12-3 or TRBV12-4 with TRBJ1-5; D gene ambiguous. V lost 2 bases and J lost 5, with 10 bases in between. The CDR3 runs to 14 residues. DNA for the CDR3: TGTGCCAGCAGTTTAAGAGGGATATATCAGCCCCAGCATTTT. Its translation: CASSLRGIYQPQHF.

The sample holds many counts of this clonotype. DNA for the CDR3: TGTGCCAGCAAACAGACAGGATATAGCAATCAGCCCCAGCATTTT. It encodes CASKQTGYSNQPQHF. The genes are TRBV2 and TRBJ1-5; a possible D gene is TRBD1 (6 bases). The CDR3 covers 15 residues. The V gene's germline CDR1 is SNHLY and CDR2 FYNNEI. V was cut by 7 bases and J by 0 bases, with 13 bases left in between.

This clonotype occurred many times. This chain links TRBV14 with TRBJ1-2, with D possibly being TRBD1 (6 bases). The germline V gene has CDR1 SGHDN and CDR2 FVKESK. CDR3 size: 14 residues. Trimming pared 0 bases from V and 7 bases from J, leaving 12 bases between. CDR3 sequence (DNA): TGTGCCAGCAGCCAAGAACCCAGGGGAGGTGGCTACACCTTC. Its protein is CASSQEPRGGGYTF.

V gene TRBV24-1 combines with J gene TRBJ2-7, with D uncertain. Germline loops: CDR1 KGHDR, CDR2 SFDVKD. The CDR3 length is 18 residues. Deletions cut 2 bases from V and 2 bases from J, with 21 bases between. The CDR3 nucleotides read TGTGCCACCAGTGATTCCCCTGGTCGAGGAAGGGCCACCTACGAGCAGTACTTC. Its translation: CATSDSPGRGRATYEQYF.

The chain has TRBV12-5 and TRBJ2-1; 10 bases match TRBD1. CDR1 and CDR2 from the germline V gene are LGHNT and FRNRAP. The CDR3 loop spans 16 amino acids. The J segment lost 1 base and the V segment lost 5 bases, leaving 5 bases of the junction unmatched. CDR3 bases: TGTGCTAGTGGTCCCTGGGACAGGGGTTCCTACAATGAGCAGTTCTTC. Translated: CASGPWDRGSYNEQFF.

This clonotype was seen at least ten times. The genes are TRBV20-1 and TRBJ2-7; TRBD1 might be the D (6 bases). This CDR3 has 13 residues. Trimming stripped 0 bases from V and 7 bases from J, with 13 bases between. Germline assignment: CDR1 DFQATT and CDR2 SNEGSKA (reference sequence). CDR3 protein: CSARDGQPGEQYF. The CDR3 region has the DNA TGCAGTGCTAGAGATGGACAGCCCGGGGAGCAGTACTTC.

This rearrangement joins TRBV7-9 to TRBJ2-7; D call uncertain. This CDR3 is built from 13 residues. Trimming removed 7 bases from V and 3 bases from J, with 13 bases in between. Germline-derived CDR1 and CDR2 are SEHNR and FQNEAQ (reference sequence). The CDR3 is CASTPDGFYEQYF. DNA for the CDR3: TGTGCCAGCACCCCGGACGGATTCTACGAGCAGTACTTC.

This clonotype was seen a handful of times. This chain uses TRBV7-9 with TRBJ1-1, with D possibly TRBD1 on 6 matching bases. The CDR3 has 14 amino acids. Germline assignment: CDR1 SEHNR and CDR2 FQNEAQ (reference sequence). V lost 7 bases and J 5 bases, leaving 17 bases between the germline ends. The CDR3 bases are TGTGCCAGCATCCGCGAGGGGGGTGTGACTGAAGCTTTCTTT. Amino acids: CASIREGGVTEAFF.

This chain joins TRBV7-9 and TRBJ2-5; D not certain. From germline, CDR1 is SEHNR and CDR2 FQNEAQ (reference sequence). V lost 6 bases, J lost 7 bases, and 21 bases lay in between. CDR3 length: 15 residues. Here the CDR3 reads CASSRSGPSHGTQYF. CDR3 nucleotide sequence: TGTGCCAGCAGTCGATCAGGCCCATCCCACGGGACCCAGTACTTC.

This clonotype occurred a few times. V usage is TRBV9 and J usage is TRBJ1-4; TRBD1 agrees at 9 bases. The trim removed 3 bases at V and 5 bases at J, leaving 5 bases unmatched. Germline CDR1 SGDLS, CDR2 YYNGEE. The CDR3 spans 15 residues. The CDR3 DNA sequence: TGTGCCAGCAGCGGCTCCGGGACAGGGAATGAAAAACTGTTTTTT. As protein: CASSGSGTGNEKLFF.

This clonotype was recorded a few times. An end of the junction differs from the germline gene, which may be a read error. The rearrangement links TRBV10-3 to TRBJ2-6; possible D gene TRBD1, 6 bases. CDR3 size: 15 residues. Germline V lookup: CDR1 ENHRY, CDR2 SYGVKD. The CDR3 here is CASSSGALGANVLTF. For the CDR3, the DNA is TGTGCCAGCAGTTCAGGGGCGCTGGGGGCCAACGTCCTGACTTTC.

In its sample, this clonotype was seen many times. The chain uses TRBV5-1 and TRBJ2-7, with D perhaps assigned TRBD1 or TRBD2 (5 bases each). CDR1 is SGHRS and CDR2 is YFSETQ in the germline V gene. This CDR3 is built from 15 residues. V shed 0 bases and J shed 6 bases, with 16 bases lying between them. CDR3 sequence: CASSLAGTAQGEQYF. In nucleotides, the CDR3 is TGCGCCAGCAGCTTGGCCGGGACGGCCCAGGGCGAGCAGTACTTC.